The clone carrying this TCR beta chain was picked up a small number of times. The target antigen is unknown. Per germline, CDR1 LNHDA and CDR2 SQIVND (reference sequence). The CDR3 has 14 residues. The germline V and J ends were trimmed by 6 bases and 7 bases, with 19 bases remaining between them. The data belong to a study of CD8+ T cells in alopecia areata. Treatment here: oral pan-JAK inhibitor, 5-10 mg twice daily. Researchers gathered lesional scalp punch biopsies and peripheral blood from patients with alopecia areata. General study findings and limits: Persistence of many expanded lesional clones was seen in scalp and blood during tofacitinib. The study found higher clonality in lesional than normal scalp, especially in alopecia totalis/universalis. Researchers say the link of baseline CD8+ expansion to response remains uncertain, with one nonresponder.

The sequencing template was cDNA reverse transcribed from extracted RNA. Generated by immunoSEQ multiplex PCR, the TCRdb table keeps only in-frame clones and is missing some. The sample lists more than 150,000 clones; about 60% were seen once. The chain couples TRBV19 to TRBJ2-7; no definite D call. This sequence originates from a human donor with alopecia areata. The sequenced sample was CD8+ T cells sorted from blood, obtained at week 24, from a patient treated with tofacitinib. Here the CDR3 reads CASSINLGLTEQYF. The CDR3 coding sequence is TGTGCCAGTAGCATCAATCTCGGGCTTACGGAGCAGTACTTC.